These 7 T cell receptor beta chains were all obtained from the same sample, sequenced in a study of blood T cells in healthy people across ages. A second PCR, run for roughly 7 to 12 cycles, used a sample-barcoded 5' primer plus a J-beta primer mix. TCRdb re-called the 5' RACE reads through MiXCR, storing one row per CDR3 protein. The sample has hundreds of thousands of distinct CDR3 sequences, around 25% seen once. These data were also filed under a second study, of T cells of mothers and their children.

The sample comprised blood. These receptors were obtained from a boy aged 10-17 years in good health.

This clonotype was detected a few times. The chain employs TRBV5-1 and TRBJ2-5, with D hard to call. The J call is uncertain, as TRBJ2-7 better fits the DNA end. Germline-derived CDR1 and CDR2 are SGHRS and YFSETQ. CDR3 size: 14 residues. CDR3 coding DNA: TGCGCCAGCAGCTTGGAACCGGACCCCTACGAGCAGTACTTC. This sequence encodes CASSLEPDPYEQYF.

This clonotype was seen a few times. This chain's CDR3 is CASRQAGAYEQYF. As DNA, the CDR3 is TGTGCCAGCAGGCAGGCGGGGGCCTACGAGCAGTACTTC. The rearrangement joins TRBV7-2 to TRBJ2-7; 7 bases match TRBD2. Germline trimming cut 6 bases from V and 2 bases from J; bases unmatched to any gene: 4. Per the germline V gene, CDR1 is SGHTA and CDR2 is FQGNSA. The CDR3 is 13 residues long.

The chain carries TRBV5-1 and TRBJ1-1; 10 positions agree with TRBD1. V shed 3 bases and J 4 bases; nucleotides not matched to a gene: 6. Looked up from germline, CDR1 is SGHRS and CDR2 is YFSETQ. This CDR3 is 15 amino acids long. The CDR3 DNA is TGCGCCAGCAGCTCCGGGACAGGGGTTAGCACTGAAGCTTTCTTT. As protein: CASSSGTGVSTEAFF. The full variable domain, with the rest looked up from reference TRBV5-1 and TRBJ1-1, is KAGVTQTPRYLIKTRGQQVTLSCSPISGHRSVSWYQQTPGQGLQFLFEYFSETQRNKGNFPGRFSGRQFSNSRSEMNVSTLELGDSALYLCASSSGTGVSTEAFFGQGTRLTVV.

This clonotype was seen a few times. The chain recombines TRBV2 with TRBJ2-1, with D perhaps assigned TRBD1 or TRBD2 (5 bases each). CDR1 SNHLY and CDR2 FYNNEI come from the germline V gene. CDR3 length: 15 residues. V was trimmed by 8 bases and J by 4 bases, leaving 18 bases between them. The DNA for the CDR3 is TGTGCCAGCGCCCGGGACCCAGGAAGATACAATGAGCAGTTCTTC. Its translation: CASARDPGRYNEQFF.

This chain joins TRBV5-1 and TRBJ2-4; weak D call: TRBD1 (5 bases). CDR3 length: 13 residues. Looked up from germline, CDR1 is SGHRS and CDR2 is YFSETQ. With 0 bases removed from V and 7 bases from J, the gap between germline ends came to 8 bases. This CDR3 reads CASSLAAGNIQYF. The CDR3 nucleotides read TGCGCCAGCAGCTTGGCGGCAGGGAACATTCAGTACTTC.

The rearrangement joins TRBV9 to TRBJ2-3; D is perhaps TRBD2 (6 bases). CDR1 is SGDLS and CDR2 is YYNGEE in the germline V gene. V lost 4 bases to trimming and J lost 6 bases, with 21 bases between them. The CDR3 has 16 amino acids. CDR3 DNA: TGTGCCAGCAGCCCACATAGCGGACCCGGGGCGGATACGCAGTATTTT. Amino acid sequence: CASSPHSGPGADTQYF.

The CDR3 here is CSAILKRETYEQYF. The CDR3 coding sequence is TGCAGTGCTATCCTAAAGCGGGAGACTTACGAGCAGTACTTC. This rearrangement joins TRBV20-1 to TRBJ2-7; 8 bases match TRBD2. Germline V CDR1 and CDR2: DFQATT, SNEGSKA (reference sequence). The CDR3 loop spans 14 amino acids. V gave up 4 bases and J gave up 4 bases; unmatched junction bases: 9.